This passage covers 2 T cell receptor beta chains from one sample sequenced in a study of early T cells in non-severe SARS-CoV-2 infection. TCRdb ran MiXCR on the 5' RACE reads and lists one entry per CDR3 protein. Of about 83,000 distinct CDR3 sequences listed, over 9% are singletons. Sample: whole blood. These receptors were obtained from an adult who was a healthcare worker with PCR-confirmed SARS-CoV-2 infection or an uninfected control (not recorded which).

V is TRBV20-1 and J is TRBJ1-1; no clear D. The germline V gene has CDR1 DFQATT and CDR2 SNEGSKA (reference sequence). The germline V and J ends were trimmed by 3 bases and 2 bases, with 10 bases remaining between them. This CDR3 comprises 13 residues. In nucleotides, the CDR3 is TGCAGTGCTAGCGTGAGTCTAAACACTGAAGCTTTCTTT. Its protein is CSASVSLNTEAFF.

This clonotype showed up just a few times. The rearrangement uses TRBV2 and TRBJ2-5, with D perhaps being TRBD1 or TRBD2 (5 bases each). The ends were cut back, 8 bases at V and 5 bases at J, with 9 bases in the middle. CDR1 is SNHLY, CDR2 FYNNEI, per germline. The CDR3 length is 11 residues. The CDR3: CASVEGETQYF. CDR3 DNA: TGTGCCAGCGTCGAGGGGGAGACCCAGTACTTC.